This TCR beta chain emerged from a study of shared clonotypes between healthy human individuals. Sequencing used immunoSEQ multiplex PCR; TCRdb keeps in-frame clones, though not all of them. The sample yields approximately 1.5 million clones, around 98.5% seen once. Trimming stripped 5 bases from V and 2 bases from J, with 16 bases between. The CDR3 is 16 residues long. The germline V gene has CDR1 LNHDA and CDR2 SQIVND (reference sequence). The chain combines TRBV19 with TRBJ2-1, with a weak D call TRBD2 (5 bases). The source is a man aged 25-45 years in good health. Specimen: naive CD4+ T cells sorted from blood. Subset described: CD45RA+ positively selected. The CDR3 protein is CASSDGGTEAYNEQFF. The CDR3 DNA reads TGTGCCAGTAGTGATGGAGGAACGGAGGCCTACAATGAGCAGTTCTTC. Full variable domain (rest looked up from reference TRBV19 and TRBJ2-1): DGGITQSPKYLFRKEGQNVTLSCEQNLNHDAMYWYRQDPGQGLRLIYYSQIVNDFQKGDIAEGYSVSREKKESFPLTVTSAQKNPTAFYLCASSDGGTEAYNEQFFGPGTRLTVL.